This T cell receptor (beta chain) was captured in a study of cytomegalovirus exposure and HLA in healthy donors. Germline CDR1 reads MDHEN; CDR2 reads SYDVKM. The CDR3 totals 14 residues. J lost 6 bases, V lost 6 bases, and 8 bases had no gene match. Study-wide results and caveats: Compared with the approximately 680-donor mean, an Asian-associated ancestry cluster reportedly had fewer N-insertions, according to a later analysis.

Worth noting for this clone: Its antigen remains unidentified.

The PCR ran on 60 Vbeta and 13 Jbeta primers. Profiling relied on immunoSEQ multiplex PCR, and the TCRdb table lists in-frame clones only, not all of them. The sample lists over 100,000 clones, under 85% occurring once. This receptor was identified in a male donor in good health and CMV-seropositive. The rearrangement uses TRBV28 and TRBJ2-3; TRBD1 agrees at 8 bases. The specimen sequenced was PBMCs. The DNA for the CDR3 is TGTGCCAGCAGATGGACAGGGAGTGTTGATACGCAGTATTTT. Translating it yields CASRWTGSVDTQYF.